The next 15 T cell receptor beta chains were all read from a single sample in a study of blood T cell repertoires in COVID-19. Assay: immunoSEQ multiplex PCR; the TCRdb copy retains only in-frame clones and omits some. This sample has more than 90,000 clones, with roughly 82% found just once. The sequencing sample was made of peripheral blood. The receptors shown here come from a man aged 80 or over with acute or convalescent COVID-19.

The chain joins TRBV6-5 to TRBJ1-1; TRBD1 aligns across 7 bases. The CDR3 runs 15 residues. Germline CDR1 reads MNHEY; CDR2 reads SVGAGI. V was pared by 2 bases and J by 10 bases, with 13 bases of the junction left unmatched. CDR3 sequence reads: CASSYEVGQAGGAFF. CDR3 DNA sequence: TGTGCCAGCAGTTACGAAGTCGGACAGGCCGGGGGAGCTTTCTTT.

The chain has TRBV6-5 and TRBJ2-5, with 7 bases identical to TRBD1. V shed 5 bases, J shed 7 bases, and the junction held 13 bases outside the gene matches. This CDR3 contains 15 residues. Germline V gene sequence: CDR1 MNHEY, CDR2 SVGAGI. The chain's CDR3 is CASSSADRPDATQYF. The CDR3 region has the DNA TGTGCCAGCAGTAGCGCGGACAGGCCTGACGCGACCCAGTACTTC.

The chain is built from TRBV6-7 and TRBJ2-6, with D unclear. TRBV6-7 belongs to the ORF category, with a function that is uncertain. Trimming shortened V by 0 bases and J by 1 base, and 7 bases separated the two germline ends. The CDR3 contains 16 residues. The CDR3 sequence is CASSYSIESGANVLTF. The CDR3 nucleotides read TGTGCCAGCAGTTACTCGATAGAATCTGGGGCCAACGTCCTGACTTTC.

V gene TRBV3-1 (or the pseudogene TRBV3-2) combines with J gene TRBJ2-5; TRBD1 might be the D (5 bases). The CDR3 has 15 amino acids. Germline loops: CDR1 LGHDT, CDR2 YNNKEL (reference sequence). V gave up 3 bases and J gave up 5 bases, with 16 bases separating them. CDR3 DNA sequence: TGTGCCAGCAGCCATAAGGGGATCAATTCGGAGACCCAGTACTTC. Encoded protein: CASSHKGINSETQYF.

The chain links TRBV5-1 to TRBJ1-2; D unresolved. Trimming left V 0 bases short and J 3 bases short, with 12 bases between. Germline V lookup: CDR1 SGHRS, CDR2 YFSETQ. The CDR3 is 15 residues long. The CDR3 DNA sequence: TGCGCCAGCAGCTTGGGCAGGTCGAAGGACTATGGCTACACCTTC. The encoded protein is CASSLGRSKDYGYTF.

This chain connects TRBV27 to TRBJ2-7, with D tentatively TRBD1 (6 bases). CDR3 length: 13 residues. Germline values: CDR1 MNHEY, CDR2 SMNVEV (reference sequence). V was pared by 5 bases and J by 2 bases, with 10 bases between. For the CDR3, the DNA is TGTGCCAGCAGTCTAGGGACAACCTACGAGCAGTACTTC. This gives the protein CASSLGTTYEQYF.

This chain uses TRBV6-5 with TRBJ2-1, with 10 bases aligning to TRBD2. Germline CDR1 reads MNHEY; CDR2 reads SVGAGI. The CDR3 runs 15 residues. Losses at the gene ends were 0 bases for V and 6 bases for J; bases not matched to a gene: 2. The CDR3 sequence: CASSYSSGRANEQFF. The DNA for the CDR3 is TGTGCCAGCAGTTACTCAAGCGGGAGGGCCAATGAGCAGTTCTTC.

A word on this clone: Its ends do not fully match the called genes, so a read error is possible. The CDR3 reads CASSPQMTGGRPEAFF. The CDR3 bases are TGTGCCAGCTCACCACAAATGACGGGAGGGAGGCCTGAGGCTTTCTTT. The chain combines TRBV18 with TRBJ1-1; the D is unclear. CDR3 size: 16 residues. CDR1 is KGHSH and CDR2 is LQKENI in the germline V gene.

In nucleotides, the CDR3 is TGTGCCAGCTGCCTTCGGACAGGGGGCGGACTAGTGGAAGAGTTCTTC. Protein sequence: CASCLRTGGGLVEEFF. The chain has TRBV27 and TRBJ2-1, with 11 nucleotides matching TRBD1. Germline trimming cut 8 bases from V and 14 bases from J; bases unmatched to any gene: 20. In germline, CDR1 is MNHEY, CDR2 SMNVEV (reference sequence). The CDR3 is made up of 16 amino acids.

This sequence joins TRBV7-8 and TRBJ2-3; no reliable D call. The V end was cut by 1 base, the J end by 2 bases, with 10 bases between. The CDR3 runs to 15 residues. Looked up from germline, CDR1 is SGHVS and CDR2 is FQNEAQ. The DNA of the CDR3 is TGTGCCAGCAGCTTAGTCGGTACTGACACAGATACGCAGTATTTT. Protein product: CASSLVGTDTDTQYF.

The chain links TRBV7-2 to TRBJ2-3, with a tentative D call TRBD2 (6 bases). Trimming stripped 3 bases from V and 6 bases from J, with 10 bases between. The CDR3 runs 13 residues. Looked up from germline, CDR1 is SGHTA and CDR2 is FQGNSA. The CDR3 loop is CASSFLATDTQYF. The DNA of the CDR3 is TGTGCCAGCAGCTTCCTAGCGACCGATACGCAGTATTTT.

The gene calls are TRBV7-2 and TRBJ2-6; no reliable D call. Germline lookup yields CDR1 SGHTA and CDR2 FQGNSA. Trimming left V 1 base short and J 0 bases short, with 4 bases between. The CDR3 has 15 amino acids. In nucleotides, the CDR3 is TGTGCCAGCAGCTTAGTTCACTCTGGGGCCAACGTCCTGACTTTC. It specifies CASSLVHSGANVLTF.

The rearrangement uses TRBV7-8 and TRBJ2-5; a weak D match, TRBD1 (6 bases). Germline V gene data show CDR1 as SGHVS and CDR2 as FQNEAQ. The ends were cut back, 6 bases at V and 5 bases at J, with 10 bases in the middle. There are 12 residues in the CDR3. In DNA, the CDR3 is TGTGCCAGCAGGGGGGCAGGGGAGACCCAGTACTTC. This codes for CASRGAGETQYF.

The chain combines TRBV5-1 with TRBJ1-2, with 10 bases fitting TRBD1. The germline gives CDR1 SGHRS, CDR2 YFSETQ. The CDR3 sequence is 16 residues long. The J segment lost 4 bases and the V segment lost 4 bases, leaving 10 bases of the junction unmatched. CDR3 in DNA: TGCGCCAGCAGCCCGGGACAGGGGTCGTTACTCTATGGCTACACCTTC. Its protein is CASSPGQGSLLYGYTF.

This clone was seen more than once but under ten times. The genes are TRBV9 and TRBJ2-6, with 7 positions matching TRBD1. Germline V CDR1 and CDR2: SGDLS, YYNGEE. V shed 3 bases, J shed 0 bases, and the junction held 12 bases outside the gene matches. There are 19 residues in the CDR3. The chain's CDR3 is CASSALPGQRISGANVLTF. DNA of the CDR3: TGTGCCAGCAGCGCCCTCCCGGGACAGAGGATCTCTGGGGCCAACGTCCTGACTTTC. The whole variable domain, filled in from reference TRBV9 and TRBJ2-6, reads DSGVTQTPKHLITATGQRVTLRCSPRSGDLSVYWYQQSLDQGLQFLIQYYNGEERAKGNILERFSAQQFPDLHSELNLSSLELGDSALYFCASSALPGQRISGANVLTFGAGSRLTVL.